This record covers a single TCR beta chain. Method: immunoSEQ multiplex PCR; TCRdb's copy keeps in-frame clones and lacks some. The table shows 300,000 to 400,000 clones, with 70% to 90% occurring only once. The entry originates in a study of blood T cell repertoires in COVID-19. Participant reports of clinical history set cohort assignment. Trimming pared 2 bases from V and 4 bases from J, leaving 15 bases between. Germline assignment: CDR1 SGDLS and CDR2 YYNGEE. CDR3 size: 15 residues. Sequences were obtained from PBMCs or T cells enriched from blood (not recorded which). This sequence was found in a woman aged 30 to 39 with acute COVID-19. This sequence joins TRBV9 and TRBJ1-2, with a possible D match to TRBD1 (6 bases). In DNA form, the CDR3 reads TGTGCCAGCAGCGTTTCAGGGGTCGCGGGCTATGGCTACACCTTC. Residues: CASSVSGVAGYGYTF.